This T cell receptor (beta chain) was identified in a study of cytotoxic CD8 clonotypes in ibrutinib-treated CLL. Study at large: Per sample, productive templates averaged 255,043 and productive rearrangements averaged 94,082. Study-wide findings and caveats: Baseline-level clonality went beyond age-matched healthy donors and moved in step with circulating CD8+ T-cell counts. Clonality increased at ibrutinib response, then returned toward baseline at progression.

CDR3 size: 13 residues. The V and J ends lost 8 bases and 7 bases, in that order; junction bases with no gene match: 10. Germline values: CDR1 SNHLY, CDR2 FYNNEI. With respect to this clone: The target antigen is unknown.

Sequencing used immunoSEQ multiplex PCR; TCRdb keeps in-frame clones, though not all of them. The data hold about 130,000 clones, with approximately 80% observed a single time. The sequences come from PBMCs, collected after 24 months of ibrutinib treatment. This chain links TRBV2 with TRBJ1-2, with TRBD1 identical over 7 bases. The sequence was collected from a human donor with chronic lymphocytic leukemia. This CDR3 is CASQTGEEGGYTF. CDR3 nucleotides: TGTGCCAGCCAAACAGGGGAGGAGGGTGGCTACACCTTC.